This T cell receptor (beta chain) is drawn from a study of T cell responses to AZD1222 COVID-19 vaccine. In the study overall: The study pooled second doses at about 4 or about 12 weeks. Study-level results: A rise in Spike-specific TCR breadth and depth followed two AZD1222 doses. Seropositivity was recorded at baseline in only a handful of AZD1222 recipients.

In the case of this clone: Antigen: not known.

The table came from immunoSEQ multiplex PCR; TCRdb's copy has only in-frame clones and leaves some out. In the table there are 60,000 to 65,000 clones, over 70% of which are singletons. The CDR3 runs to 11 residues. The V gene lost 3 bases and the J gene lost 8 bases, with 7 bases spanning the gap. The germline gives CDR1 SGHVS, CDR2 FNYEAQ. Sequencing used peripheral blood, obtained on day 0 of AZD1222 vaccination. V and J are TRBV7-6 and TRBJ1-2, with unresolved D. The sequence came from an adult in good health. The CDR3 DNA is TGTGCCAGCAGCTTGGGAACGGGCTACACCTTC. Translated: CASSLGTGYTF.